This T cell receptor beta chain was captured in a study of blood T cell repertoires in COVID-19. About the study: Samples taken during acute and convalescent COVID-19 were collected in the United States, Italy and Spain. PBMCs, B-cell-depleted T cells, or T cells provided the cDNA or gDNA that made up the material.

Trimming took 0 bases from V and 3 from J; bases not matched to a gene: 8. The CDR3 totals 18 residues. The germline gives CDR1 MRHNA, CDR2 SNTAGT. Enrolled during active infection, Seattle patients were then followed longitudinally. How the authors handled the data: Reference gene primer amplification yielded estimated nucleated cell counts. TCRdb keeps only in-frame clones here, not all; method: immunoSEQ multiplex PCR. Clone size and V and J calls were adopted from that table, with D and trimming inferred from the DNA. The sample records about 280,000 clones, 88% being singletons. The TCR comes from a young woman with COVID-19, enrolled during active disease. The source material was peripheral blood. The chain employs TRBV6-4 and TRBJ2-2; TRBD2 aligns across 9 bases. The CDR3 DNA follows: TGTGCCAGCAGTGACTCGCGGGAGGGCCTCGGTCACACCGGGGAGCTGTTTTTT. It encodes CASSDSREGLGHTGELFF.